Following are 27 T cell receptor beta chains from one sample sequenced in a study of CD8 T cells in ankylosing spondylitis. TCRdb analysed the 5' RACE reads with MiXCR anew, one entry per CDR3 protein. Here the sample spans more than 300,000 distinct CDR3 sequences, roughly 10% being singletons. Sequenced material: blood, either unsorted or a sorted T cell fraction (not recorded which). The receptors originated from a female donor with ankylosing spondylitis or in good health (not recorded which).

This clonotype was counted many times. This rearrangement joins TRBV20-1 to TRBJ1-3; no firm D call. The V and J ends lost 0 bases and 4 bases respectively, with 16 bases between them. The CDR3 is 16 amino acids. Germline V gives CDR1 DFQATT, CDR2 SNEGSKA (reference sequence). The CDR3 DNA reads TGCAGTGCTAGAGAGCCCCGGGCCCCTCGCGGAAACACCATATATTTT. Its translation is CSAREPRAPRGNTIYF.

This clonotype was seen ten or more times. The V gene is TRBV6-1, the J gene TRBJ2-4; 9 bases map to TRBD2. V dropped 6 bases and J dropped 6; count of bases not matched to a gene: 9. Germline assignment: CDR1 MNHNS and CDR2 SASEGT. The CDR3 runs to 15 residues. The CDR3 is CASSRGLAAGNIQYF. The DNA for the CDR3 is TGTGCCAGCAGCCGGGGACTAGCTGCCGGAAACATTCAGTACTTC.

This clonotype has a count of ten or more. The V call is TRBV27, the J call TRBJ2-1, with TRBD1 identical over 10 bases. V lost 6 bases to trimming and J lost 12 bases; unmatched junction nucleotides: 14. CDR3 length equals 15 residues. CDR1 and CDR2 from the germline V gene are MNHEY and SMNVEV (reference sequence). CDR3: CASSSPGDRGIPQFF. The CDR3 DNA reads as TGTGCCAGCAGCTCCCCGGGGGACAGGGGAATACCGCAGTTCTTC.

This clonotype was seen at least ten times. The rearrangement joins TRBV12-3 or TRBV12-4 to TRBJ1-6, with unresolved D. This CDR3 spans 11 amino acids. Trimming pared 3 bases from V and 9 bases from J, leaving 3 bases between. DNA for the CDR3: TGTGCCAGCAGTTTCGGTTCACCCCTCCACTTT. This sequence encodes CASSFGSPLHF.

This clonotype has a count of ten or more. This chain joins TRBV3-1 and TRBJ2-6; D gene uncertain. Per germline, CDR1 LGHDT and CDR2 YNNKEL (reference sequence). V lost 6 bases, J lost 1 base, and 7 bases lay in between. This CDR3 region has 14 residues. The CDR3 DNA is TGTGCCAGCAGTCGGTCGTCTGGGGCCAACGTCCTGACTTTC. This encodes CASSRSSGANVLTF.

About this clonotype itself: The junction differs from germline at one of its ends, possibly a read error. The chain uses TRBV20-1 and TRBJ1-5, with D perhaps matching TRBD1 (5 bases). This CDR3 comprises 17 residues. The germline V gene encodes CDR1 DFQATT and CDR2 SNEGSKA (reference sequence). The CDR3 spells CCASRTRGARGNQPQHF. The CDR3 coding sequence is TGCTGTGCTAGCCGAACGCGAGGGGCGAGGGGCAATCAGCCCCAGCATTTT.

CDR3 loop: CASSLVFGTGPGGEQFF. The CDR3 bases are TGCGCCAGCAGCTTGGTATTTGGTACAGGCCCAGGGGGTGAGCAGTTCTTC. The V call is TRBV5-1, the J call TRBJ2-1, with 7 bases fitting TRBD1. The CDR3 is 17 residues long. The J segment lost 9 bases and the V segment lost 0 bases, leaving 15 bases of the junction unmatched. In germline, CDR1 is SGHRS, CDR2 YFSETQ.

In this sample, this clonotype turned up many times. The chain recombines TRBV5-1 with TRBJ2-2; D remains ambiguous. This CDR3 is 18 amino acids long. V lost 3 bases, J lost 1 base, and 19 bases lay in between. Germline loops: CDR1 SGHRS, CDR2 YFSETQ. In DNA, the CDR3 is TGCGCCAGCAGCTCGCCCCCTGGGATCGGCCTGAACACCGGGGAGCTGTTTTTT. Translated, it gives CASSSPPGIGLNTGELFF.

This clonotype was found many times. The chain combines TRBV20-1 with TRBJ2-1, with TRBD2 matching 10 bases. CDR1 and CDR2 from the germline V gene are DFQATT and SNEGSKA (reference sequence). CDR3 size: 15 residues. The ends lost 6 bases at V and 2 bases at J; junction bases unmatched: 7. This CDR3 is CSALVSGRAYNEQFF. CDR3 nucleotide sequence: TGCAGTGCCCTCGTCAGCGGGAGGGCCTACAATGAGCAGTTCTTC.

This clonotype was counted ten times or more. CDR3: CASSAFTSGGTSPFF. The CDR3 nucleotides are TGTGCCAGCAGCGCGTTCACTAGCGGGGGGACTTCGCCGTTCTTC. This chain connects TRBV9 to TRBJ2-1; TRBD2 matches 12 bases. Trimming removed 3 bases from V and 15 bases from J; junction bases left unmatched: 13. The CDR3 extends over 15 amino acids. The germline gives CDR1 SGDLS, CDR2 YYNGEE.

This rearrangement joins TRBV7-8 to TRBJ2-2, with D perhaps matching TRBD2 (6 bases). V was shortened by 5 bases and J by 5 bases, with 21 bases between the two germline ends. In germline, CDR1 is SGHVS, CDR2 FQNEAQ. CDR3 length: 17 amino acids. In DNA form, the CDR3 reads TGTGCCAGCAGCGTACAGAACGGGGGAGTTGGAACCGGGGAGCTGTTTTTT. As protein: CASSVQNGGVGTGELFF.

A few counts support this clonotype. This sequence joins TRBV5-1 and TRBJ2-3; 9 bases agree with TRBD2. Germline values: CDR1 SGHRS, CDR2 YFSETQ. The CDR3 sequence is 14 residues long. V was clipped by 4 bases and J by 7 bases; unmatched bases: 7. This chain's CDR3 is CASSGGGGAYTQYF. As DNA, the CDR3 is TGCGCCAGCAGCGGGGGCGGGGGGGCCTATACGCAGTATTTT.

As regards this clonotype: A clone one base away is much larger, so this may be a read error. The rearrangement links TRBV12-3 or TRBV12-4 to TRBJ2-1, with 10 bases aligning to TRBD2. The CDR3 spans 17 residues. The V and J ends lost 2 bases and 7 bases, in that order; junction bases with no gene match: 11. The CDR3 protein is CASSLKQGLAFDNEQFF. The CDR3 DNA follows: TGTGCCAGCAGTTTAAAACAGGGACTAGCGTTTGATAATGAGCAGTTCTTC.

This rearrangement joins TRBV5-1 to TRBJ2-5, with TRBD1 matching over 7 bases. The V gene's germline CDR1 is SGHRS and CDR2 YFSETQ. Trimming at V came to 0 bases and at J to 5 bases, leaving 7 bases not matched to a gene. The CDR3 runs to 15 residues. The CDR3 sequence: CASSLDGTEVETQYF. Written as DNA, the CDR3 is TGCGCCAGCAGCTTGGATGGGACAGAGGTTGAGACCCAGTACTTC.

Regarding this clonotype: A read error is possible here, since a much larger clone lies one base away. The rearrangement joins TRBV11-2 to TRBJ1-1, with a tentative D call TRBD1 (5 bases). The V gene's germline CDR1 is SGHAT and CDR2 FQNNGV. The CDR3 totals 15 residues. Trimming removed 3 bases at V and 4 bases at J, with 15 bases between. This CDR3 reads CASSFTWGRGTEAFF. The CDR3 bases are TGTGCCAGCAGCTTTACCTGGGGTAGGGGCACTGAAGCTTTCTTT.

This clonotype appeared a few times. The chain combines TRBV29-1 with TRBJ2-7, with TRBD1 matching 9 bases. Germline loops: CDR1 SQVTM, CDR2 ANQGSEA. The length of the CDR3 is 11 residues. V shed 6 bases and J 4 bases; nucleotides not matched to a gene: 1. In DNA, the CDR3 is TGCAGCGTCGACAGGGGGTACGAGCAGTACTTC. It codes for CSVDRGYEQYF.

V usage is TRBV5-1 and J usage is TRBJ1-1; D gene ambiguous. The CDR3 consists of 13 residues. The germline V gene has CDR1 SGHRS and CDR2 YFSETQ. Trimming shortened V by 0 bases and J by 4 bases, and 7 bases separated the two germline ends. CDR3 DNA sequence: TGCGCCAGCAGCTTGGAGGGCAGCACTGAAGCTTTCTTT. Translated, it gives CASSLEGSTEAFF.

This clonotype was seen a few times. The chain joins TRBV28 to TRBJ2-3; D possibly corresponds to TRBD1 (6 bases). V was shortened by 3 bases and J by 0 bases, with 10 bases between the two germline ends. The CDR3 loop spans 15 amino acids. Germline V CDR1 and CDR2: MDHEN, SYDVKM. The CDR3: CASSLTGDSTDTQYF. Here the CDR3 DNA reads TGTGCCAGCAGTTTGACAGGAGACAGCACAGATACGCAGTATTTT.

The V gene is TRBV7-6, the J gene TRBJ2-7, with TRBD2 matching 8 bases. After removal of 4 bases from V and 4 bases from J, the junction contained 9 bases not matched to a gene. The CDR3 runs to 15 residues. Germline values: CDR1 SGHVS, CDR2 FNYEAQ. For the CDR3, the DNA is TGTGCCAGCAGCTCCTTAGCGGGGAAAAAATACGAGCAGTACTTC. Protein sequence: CASSSLAGKKYEQYF.

The rearrangement uses TRBV7-2 and TRBJ1-1; D is perhaps TRBD1 (6 bases). V lost 3 bases and J 1 base, leaving 9 bases between the germline ends. The CDR3 runs to 14 residues. Germline CDR1 and CDR2: SGHTA and FQGNSA. CDR3 nucleotide sequence: TGTGCCAGCAGCTTCGGACAGCAGAACACTGAAGCTTTCTTT. This translates into CASSFGQQNTEAFF.

In this sample, this clonotype turned up many times. The chain is built from TRBV10-3 and TRBJ2-3; D gene ambiguous. Trimming took 2 bases from V and 3 from J, leaving 18 bases between them. Looked up from germline, CDR1 is ENHRY and CDR2 is SYGVKD. The CDR3 is made up of 17 amino acids. The CDR3 here is CAISEVGPGLGTDTQYF. The CDR3 region has the DNA TGTGCCATCAGTGAGGTTGGGCCGGGTCTTGGAACAGATACGCAGTATTTT.

This clonotype was recorded a few times. The chain links TRBV2 to TRBJ2-7, with D perhaps matching TRBD2 (7 bases). The germline gives CDR1 SNHLY, CDR2 FYNNEI. With 1 base removed from V and 6 bases from J, the gap between germline ends came to 10 bases. This CDR3 comprises 13 residues. CDR3 sequence (DNA): TGTGCCAGCAGTGAAGGGGGGGGGCTCGAGCAGTACTTC. It translates to CASSEGGGLEQYF.

Ten or more counts support this clonotype. The CDR3 loop is CASSGGRRYGYTF. CDR3 bases: TGTGCCAGCAGTGGGGGACGGAGATATGGCTACACCTTC. The rearrangement links TRBV12-3 or TRBV12-4 to TRBJ1-2; TRBD1 is a possible D gene (5 bases). This CDR3 spans 13 amino acids. The germline V and J ends were trimmed by 5 bases and 5 bases, with 12 bases remaining between them.

This clonotype was seen repeatedly, ten times or more. The rearrangement joins TRBV20-1 to TRBJ2-7; 7 bases agree with TRBD2. The CDR3 is made up of 13 amino acids. With V trimmed by 6 bases and J by 1 base, 6 bases remained unmatched. Germline assignment: CDR1 DFQATT and CDR2 SNEGSKA (reference sequence). Here the CDR3 reads CSAAGLPSYEQYF. CDR3 nucleotide sequence: TGCAGTGCCGCGGGACTACCTTCCTACGAGCAGTACTTC.

With respect to this clonotype: With a much larger clone just one base away, this may be a read error. J is TRBJ2-3 and V is TRBV20-1, with 9 nucleotides matching TRBD2. Per germline, CDR1 DFQATT and CDR2 SNEGSKA (reference sequence). The CDR3 covers 16 residues. CDR3 DNA: TGCTGTGCTAGAGGCTCAACTAGCGGGCGCACAGATACGCAGTATTTT. It yields the protein CCARGSTSGRTDTQYF.

A few counts support this clonotype. The chain recombines TRBV6-2 or TRBV6-3 with TRBJ1-6, with D possibly matching TRBD1 (6 bases). V gave up 6 bases and J gave up 5 bases, with 29 bases separating them. CDR3 length: 20 residues. From germline, CDR1 is MNHEY and CDR2 SVGEGT. The CDR3 DNA follows: TGTGCCAGCAGACACCGGAGGGGGGATAGTCTCGCAAGAAATAATTCACCCCTCCACTTT. This encodes CASRHRRGDSLARNNSPLHF.

The rearrangement links TRBV12-3 or TRBV12-4 to TRBJ2-7; 9 bases map to TRBD2. V dropped 6 bases and J dropped 5; count of bases not matched to a gene: 8. The CDR3 extends over 14 amino acids. The CDR3 DNA follows: TGTGCCAGCAGGGCTAGCGGGAAGTTCCACGAGCAGTACTTC. It yields the protein CASRASGKFHEQYF.